The 4 T cell receptor beta chains below all came from one sample that was sequenced in a study of cytomegalovirus exposure and HLA in healthy donors. PCR involved 60 Vbeta and 13 Jbeta primers. Method: immunoSEQ multiplex PCR; TCRdb's copy keeps in-frame clones and lacks some. The table lists roughly 140,000 clones, more than 75% of them singletons. The specimen was PBMCs. The receptor source for this set is a woman aged 18-29 years in good health and CMV-seropositive.

Only a few counts were recorded for this clone. The chain links TRBV9 to TRBJ1-6, with TRBD1 matching over 7 bases. The V segment lost 0 bases and the J segment 6 bases; nucleotides outside the gene matches: 3. CDR3 length equals 15 residues. The germline V gene encodes CDR1 SGDLS and CDR2 YYNGEE. The CDR3 DNA sequence: TGTGCCAGCAGCGTAGAGGGACAGATTAATTCACCCCTCCACTTT. Protein: CASSVEGQINSPLHF.

The chain joins TRBV6-1 to TRBJ1-5; TRBD1 aligns across 7 bases. Germline CDR1 is MNHNS and CDR2 is SASEGT. V lost 0 bases, J lost 7 bases, and 3 bases stayed unmatched. The CDR3 is made up of 14 amino acids. CDR3 region: CASSEASGGQPQHF. The CDR3 coding sequence is TGTGCCAGCAGTGAAGCGTCAGGGGGGCAGCCCCAGCATTTT.

The CDR3 region is CASSEFKGEGGELFF. CDR3 bases: TGTGCCAGCAGTGAATTTAAGGGGGAGGGCGGGGAGCTGTTTTTT. The chain combines TRBV25-1 with TRBJ2-2; possible D gene TRBD2, 7 bases. Looked up from germline, CDR1 is MGHDK and CDR2 is SYGVNS. The germline V and J ends were trimmed by 1 base and 7 bases, with 13 bases remaining between them. CDR3 length: 15 residues. The full variable domain, its missing parts supplied by reference TRBV25-1 and TRBJ2-2, is EADIYQTPRYLVIGTGKKITLECSQTMGHDKMYWYQQDPGMELHLIHYSYGVNSTEKGDLSSESTVSRIRTEHFPLTLESARPSHTSQYLCASSEFKGEGGELFFGEGSRLTVL.

The chain has TRBV6-5 and TRBJ1-6; TRBD1 aligns across 8 bases. The V gene end was trimmed by 6 bases and the J gene end by 7 bases; junction bases not matched to a gene: 8. The CDR3 is 15 amino acids. CDR1 MNHEY and CDR2 SVGAGI come from the germline V gene. The CDR3 sequence is CASSQPGQANSPLHF. The CDR3 DNA reads as TGTGCCAGCAGCCAACCGGGACAGGCGAATTCACCCCTCCACTTT.